The clone carrying this T cell receptor beta chain was detected only a few times. The sample comes from a study of OX40 agonist ivuxolimab in advanced cancers. This CDR3 is built from 14 residues. V lost 4 bases, J lost 5 bases, and 12 bases lay in between. Germline values: CDR1 SEHNR, CDR2 FQNEAQ (reference sequence). Clones were read by immunoSEQ multiplex PCR, and TCRdb kept only the in-frame ones, dropping some. The table records around 45,000 clones, over 60% of them present only once. Here the sequenced sample was CD4+ or CD8+ T cells sorted from blood, taken in a trial of the OX40 agonist ivuxolimab. The receptor's source is an adult with an advanced solid tumor such as melanoma, head and neck, liver or kidney cancer. The V call is TRBV7-9, the J call TRBJ2-1, with D possibly being TRBD1 (6 bases). The CDR3 protein is CASSSVTGDNEQFF. The CDR3, as DNA: TGTGCCAGCAGCTCTGTGACAGGAGACAATGAGCAGTTCTTC.